This is a list of T cell receptor beta chains from one sample in a study of blood T cell repertoires in COVID-19. The table came from immunoSEQ multiplex PCR; TCRdb's copy has only in-frame clones and leaves some out. The table has tens of thousands of clones, around 85% seen once. Sequencing was done on a sample of peripheral blood. The receptors were gathered from a human donor in a cohort sampled during active COVID-19. Both conserved end residues are part of each CDR3. A D gene is named only where the DNA matches it firmly. Some rows have no size entry. The others give once, few or many, or a class for an expanded clone.

cdr3_nt,cdr3_aa,d_call,j_call,clone_size,v_call
TGTGCCATCAGTGAGACGATGACAGGGAGTAACAATGAGCAGTTCTTC,CAISETMTGSNNEQFF,TRBD1,TRBJ2-1,.,TRBV10-3
TGCGCCAGCAGAGCAGCGGGGGGGCCGGAGACCCAGTACTTC,CASRAAGGPETQYF,TRBD2,TRBJ2-5,.,TRBV5-1
TGCAGTGCTCACAGGGAAGAGACCCAGTACTTC,CSAHREETQYF,.,TRBJ2-5,.,TRBV20-1
TGTGCCAGCAGTACCGGACAGGGGGCTGGTGGCTACACCTTC,CASSTGQGAGGYTF,TRBD1,TRBJ1-2,.,TRBV6-5
TGTGCCAGCAGACCCCTTCATGGGAGTATGAACACTGAAGCTTTCTTT,CASRPLHGSMNTEAFF,.,TRBJ1-1,.,TRBV2
TGTGCCAGCTCACCACCGGACAGGATGAACACTGAAGCTTTCTTT,CASSPPDRMNTEAFF,TRBD1,TRBJ1-1,.,TRBV18
TGTGCCACCAGCAGAGATCGAGGGACAGGGGACGGCTACACCTTC,CATSRDRGTGDGYTF,TRBD1,TRBJ1-2,once,TRBV15
TGTGCCAGCAGTGAATTGGAGGTCGATCAGCCCCAGCATTTT,CASSELEVDQPQHF,.,TRBJ1-5,.,TRBV25-1
TGTGCCAGTAGTCCACCTCCACAGGGCTGGAACACTGAAGCTTTCTTT,CASSPPPQGWNTEAFF,.,TRBJ1-1,.,TRBV19
TGTGCCAGCAGCTTAAGGACAGGGTGGAACACTGAAGCTTTCTTT,CASSLRTGWNTEAFF,TRBD1,TRBJ1-1,.,TRBV13
TGTGCCTGGAGGGGGGGACAGGGGAGGGATTCACCCCTCCACTTT,CAWRGGQGRDSPLHF,TRBD1,TRBJ1-6,few,TRBV30
TGTGCCAGCTCAGGACAGGGTAATTCACCCCTCCACTTT,CASSGQGNSPLHF,TRBD1,TRBJ1-6,.,TRBV25-1
TGTGCCATCAGTGATCCGCGGGACAGTAATGAAAAACTGTTTTTT,CAISDPRDSNEKLFF,TRBD1,TRBJ1-4,.,TRBV10-3
TGTGCCACCAGCAGAGGTACAGGAAACACCATATATTTT,CATSRGTGNTIYF,.,TRBJ1-3,few,TRBV15
TGTGCCAGTAGTTTCGGACAGGGGGGAACAGATACGCAGTATTTT,CASSFGQGGTDTQYF,TRBD1,TRBJ2-3,.,TRBV19
TGTGCCAGCAGTTCCCTAGCGAGCGGGAGGTCCTACGAGCAGTACTTC,CASSSLASGRSYEQYF,TRBD2,TRBJ2-7,.,TRBV6-5
TGCGCCAGCAGCGCCTCACTAGCGGGGGTTGACAATGAGCAGTTCTTC,CASSASLAGVDNEQFF,TRBD2,TRBJ2-1,.,TRBV5-1
TGTGCCAGCAGCCAGAGATCCGGGACAGGGGACCTTAATTCACCCCTCCACTTT,CASSQRSGTGDLNSPLHF,TRBD1,TRBJ1-6,.,TRBV5-8
TGTGCCAGCAGTGTAGAAGCCCAGGGAAACATTCAGTACTTC,CASSVEAQGNIQYF,.,TRBJ2-4,.,TRBV25-1
TGTGCCAGCAGCCAAGGGACTAGCCAGGAGACCCAGTACTTC,CASSQGTSQETQYF,TRBD2,TRBJ2-5,.,TRBV14
TGCGCCAGCAGCCAAGCACAGTGGTCCTACGAGCAGTACTTC,CASSQAQWSYEQYF,.,TRBJ2-7,.,TRBV4-1
TGTGCCTGGAGCTCCGGGACAGGGGTTTCCTACGAGCAGTACTTC,CAWSSGTGVSYEQYF,TRBD1,TRBJ2-7,once,TRBV30
TGTACCTTCGGGGCTAACTATGGCTACACCTTC,CTFGANYGYTF,.,TRBJ1-2,.,TRBV24-1
TGTGCCAGCAGCTCAAGCGGGGTCCCAGATACGCAGTATTTT,CASSSSGVPDTQYF,TRBD2,TRBJ2-3,.,TRBV11-2
TGTGCCAGCAGCGCCGGGACAGAGGGTCCCTATGGCTACACCTTC,CASSAGTEGPYGYTF,TRBD1,TRBJ1-2,.,TRBV5-4
TGTGCCAGTAGAACTAGCGGGGGAAAAGAGACCCAGTACTTC,CASRTSGGKETQYF,TRBD2,TRBJ2-5,.,TRBV19
TGTGCCAGCAGCAAACTTGATTGGGCCGTTAACACTGAAGCTTTCTTT,CASSKLDWAVNTEAFF,.,TRBJ1-1,.,TRBV21-1
TGTGCCGCAGACGACAGGGGACGGCTTGATCAGCCCCAGCATTTT,CAADDRGRLDQPQHF,TRBD1,TRBJ1-5,.,TRBV6-5
TGTGCCAGCAGCTTTCGTTCAGGGAACAATGAGCAGTTCTTC,CASSFRSGNNEQFF,.,TRBJ2-1,.,TRBV11-2
TGCGCCAGCAACCAAGGCTGGCCCCCGGATACGCAGTATTTT,CASNQGWPPDTQYF,.,TRBJ2-3,.,TRBV4-1
TGCGCCAGCAGCACAGGGGACTCACCCCTCCACTTT,CASSTGDSPLHF,TRBD1,TRBJ1-6,.,TRBV5-1
TGTGCCAGCAGCTTGGACCTTGACAGGGGGAATGGCTACACCTTC,CASSLDLDRGNGYTF,TRBD1,TRBJ1-2,.,TRBV11-2
TGTGCCAGCAGGGGCGTCCCGTATCAGCCCCAGCATTTT,CASRGVPYQPQHF,.,TRBJ1-5,once,TRBV6-5
TGTGCCAGCAGTGAAGAGGGGGAGCAGTTCTTC,CASSEEGEQFF,.,TRBJ2-1,.,TRBV2
TGCGCCAGCAGCCAAGGGACTCCGGAAGAGACCCAGTACTTC,CASSQGTPEETQYF,.,TRBJ2-5,.,TRBV4-1
TGCGCCAGCAGCTTGCGCCTGCAGGGGTCGAACACCGGGGAGCTGTTTTTT,CASSLRLQGSNTGELFF,.,TRBJ2-2,.,TRBV5-1
TGTGCCAGCAGTCGAGCGGGACCCTACAATGAGCAGTTCTTC,CASSRAGPYNEQFF,TRBD2,TRBJ2-1,.,TRBV5-4
TGTGCCATCAGTGCGGGGGGGGAGGATACGCAGTATTTT,CAISAGGEDTQYF,TRBD2,TRBJ2-3,.,TRBV10-3
TGCAGCGTTGGGTGGCAGAACACTGAAGCTTTCTTT,CSVGWQNTEAFF,.,TRBJ1-1,.,TRBV29-1
TGCGCCAGCACCACGGGGGGGAACACTGAAGCTTTCTTT,CASTTGGNTEAFF,.,TRBJ1-1,.,TRBV5-1
TGTGCCAGCTCACCGGCGGTTAGCGGGAGCGGTCAAGAGACCCAGTACTTC,CASSPAVSGSGQETQYF,TRBD2,TRBJ2-5,.,TRBV18
TGTGCCAGCAGTTACCTAAAGCGGGGCCAGAGGGAGACCCAGTACTTC,CASSYLKRGQRETQYF,TRBD2,TRBJ2-5,few,TRBV2
TGTGCCAGCAGCCCATCACTGAGACAGATTGAAGCTTTCTTT,CASSPSLRQIEAFF,.,TRBJ1-1,.,TRBV7-8
TGTGCCAGCAGCGTAAATACAGTGAACACTGAAGCTTTCTTT,CASSVNTVNTEAFF,.,TRBJ1-1,few,TRBV13
TGTGCCAGCAAAAGGGGTTCCTCTGGAAACACCATATATTTT,CASKRGSSGNTIYF,.,TRBJ1-3,once,TRBV6-5
TGTGCCTGGAGTGTACGGGACAGGGCTAGTTTGTCCCTCCACTTT,CAWSVRDRASLSLHF,TRBD1,TRBJ1-6,.,TRBV30
TGTGCCAGCAGTAACCTTCCGGGACAGGGTACGAACACTGAAGCTTTCTTT,CASSNLPGQGTNTEAFF,TRBD1,TRBJ1-1,.,TRBV28
TGTGCCAGCAGCTTTGGGCAGAGAAACTCTGGAAACACCATATATTTT,CASSFGQRNSGNTIYF,.,TRBJ1-3,.,TRBV5-6
TGTGCCAGCTCCCCTGCCGAGGGAAATGGCTACACCTTC,CASSPAEGNGYTF,.,TRBJ1-2,once,TRBV18
TGTGCCAGCAGCCTCACGGTGAATTCACCCCTCCACTTT,CASSLTVNSPLHF,.,TRBJ1-6,.,TRBV7-9
TGTGCCACCGCAACTAGCGGGGGGGCGTTCACAGATACGCAGTATTTT,CATATSGGAFTDTQYF,TRBD2,TRBJ2-3,.,TRBV24-1
TGTGCCACTAATCCGGGACAGGGAACAGATACGCAGTATTTT,CATNPGQGTDTQYF,TRBD1,TRBJ2-3,once,TRBV2